Below, 8 T cell receptor beta chains from the same sample are listed, as sequenced in a study of cytotoxic CD8 clonotypes in ibrutinib-treated CLL. Profiling relied on immunoSEQ multiplex PCR, and the TCRdb table lists in-frame clones only, not all of them. Altogether about 300,000 clones are present, 67% being singletons, with the ten largest covering around 6.5%. The sample here was PBMCs, taken after 36 months of ibrutinib treatment. The receptors shown here come from a human donor with chronic lymphocytic leukemia.

This clone showed up just once. The J gene is TRBJ2-1, the V gene TRBV19; maybe TRBD2 (5 bases). Germline CDR1 is LNHDA and CDR2 is SQIVND (reference sequence). The length of the CDR3 is 14 residues. With 3 bases removed from V and 8 bases from J, the gap between germline ends came to 14 bases. CDR3 DNA sequence: TGTGCCAGTAGTATTAGGTTAATCGGGGATGAGCAGTTCTTC. It is translated as CASSIRLIGDEQFF.

The chain recombines TRBV6-5 with TRBJ2-7, with D possibly called TRBD1 or TRBD2 (5 bases each). Germline-derived CDR1 and CDR2 are MNHEY and SVGAGI. The CDR3 runs to 14 residues. With 5 bases removed from V and 4 bases from J, the gap between germline ends came to 15 bases. CDR3 nucleotides: TGTGCCAGCAGTCCGCCGGGACGGCTGTACGAGCAGTACTTC. This codes for CASSPPGRLYEQYF.

The chain has TRBV5-1 and TRBJ2-3; 11 bases agree with TRBD2. The length of the CDR3 is 17 residues. CDR1 and CDR2 (germline): SGHRS, YFSETQ. V was pared by 1 base and J by 2 bases, with 6 bases of the junction left unmatched. CDR3 residues: CASSLSGLAGATDTQYF. CDR3 DNA: TGCGCCAGCAGCTTGTCCGGACTAGCGGGCGCCACAGATACGCAGTATTTT.

This rearrangement joins TRBV5-1 to TRBJ2-4; the match to TRBD2 covers 8 bases. Germline values: CDR1 SGHRS, CDR2 YFSETQ. Trimming cost V 7 bases and J 8 bases; bases outside gene matches: 17. The CDR3 has 16 residues. The CDR3 DNA is TGCGCCAGCTCACCACCCTCGGGGGGGAGGAGGGACATTCAGTACTTC. It specifies CASSPPSGGRRDIQYF.

This sequence joins TRBV6-5 and TRBJ2-5, with D possibly TRBD2 on 5 matching bases. V gave up 2 bases and J gave up 4 bases, with 11 bases separating them. CDR1 and CDR2 (germline): MNHEY, SVGAGI. This CDR3 is 14 amino acids long. The CDR3 bases are TGTGCCAGCAGTTACGAACGACTAAGAGAGACCCAGTACTTC. Translating it yields CASSYERLRETQYF.

This chain joins TRBV25-1 and TRBJ1-3, with TRBD1 matching 7 bases. The CDR3 covers 16 residues. Trimming at V came to 3 bases and at J to 4 bases, leaving 9 bases not matched to a gene. Germline loops: CDR1 MGHDK, CDR2 SYGVNS. Written as DNA, the CDR3 is TGTGCCAGCAGTGATATCGGACAGGTCTCCGGAAACACCATATATTTT. Translation gives CASSDIGQVSGNTIYF.

Comments on this clone: Other nucleotide sequences in the sample specify the same CDR3. This chain links TRBV4-1 with TRBJ2-7, with D perhaps matching TRBD1 (5 bases). This CDR3 contains 12 residues. Germline lookup yields CDR1 MGHRA and CDR2 YSYEKL. Deletions cut 1 base from V and 5 bases from J, with 6 bases between. The CDR3 region is CASSQAGNEQYF. DNA for the CDR3: TGCGCCAGCAGCCAAGCAGGGAACGAGCAGTACTTC.

The CDR3 nucleotides are TGTGCCAGCAGCATAGCTTCAAGCTCCTACAATGAGCAGTTCTTC. Its translation: CASSIASSSYNEQFF. The gene calls are TRBV7-3 and TRBJ2-1; D remains ambiguous. The V end was cut by 5 bases, the J end by 0 bases, with 11 bases between. Germline CDR1 is SGHTA and CDR2 is FQGTGA. The CDR3 sequence is 15 residues long.